This record covers a single T cell receptor (beta chain). There are 16 residues in the CDR3. CDR1 and CDR2 from the germline V gene are SGHRS and YFSETQ. V was clipped by 4 bases and J by 4 bases; unmatched bases: 8. This entry belongs to a study of T cells after yellow fever vaccination. TCRdb passed the 5' RACE reads through MiXCR, listing each CDR3 protein once. The sample yields about 350,000 distinct CDR3 sequences, 11% seen once. The sequences come from PBMCs, collected on the day of the first yellow fever vaccination. The receptor comes from a man younger than 35 who received the YFV17D yellow fever vaccine. The chain recombines TRBV5-1 with TRBJ2-5; 12 bases align to TRBD2. The CDR3 sequence: CASSQRTSGAGETQYF. As DNA, the CDR3 is TGCGCCAGCAGCCAAAGGACTAGCGGGGCGGGAGAGACCCAGTACTTC. Variable domain in full (rest from reference TRBV5-1 and TRBJ2-5): KAGVTQTPRYLIKTRGQQVTLSCSPISGHRSVSWYQQTPGQGLQFLFEYFSETQRNKGNFPGRFSGRQFSNSRSEMNVSTLELGDSALYLCASSQRTSGAGETQYFGPGTRLLVL.